These 30 T cell receptor beta chains share one sample of origin, sequenced in a study of T cell repertoires in cytomegalovirus infection. The antigens of these receptors remain unknown. TCRdb fed the reads into MiXCR, producing one record per CDR3 protein. The sample consists of more than 110,000 distinct CDR3 sequences, over 25% of them appearing once. The specimen comprised CD8+ T cells from cultured PBMCs, sampled from culture after CMV antigen stimulation. All receptors derive from a human donor in good health (CMV status not recorded). Some clones in this sample may be carry-over from other donors' samples.

J is TRBJ2-3 and V is TRBV27, with TRBD1 as a possible D gene (5 bases). CDR3 length: 18 residues. The V gene's germline CDR1 is MNHEY and CDR2 SMNVEV (reference sequence). V was trimmed by 5 bases and J by 0 bases, leaving 21 bases between them. CDR3 region: CASSRPDNSPLSTDTQYF. CDR3 coding DNA: TGTGCCAGCAGTCGACCGGACAATTCCCCGCTAAGCACAGATACGCAGTATTTT.

In its sample, this clonotype was seen many times. The chain couples TRBV19 to TRBJ2-1, with a weak D call TRBD2 (5 bases). The CDR3 spans 15 residues. CDR1 and CDR2 (germline): LNHDA, SQIVND (reference sequence). Trimming took 5 bases from V and 0 from J, leaving 11 bases between them. The CDR3 nucleotides read TGTGCCAGTAGTCCCTCTAGCAGCTCCTACAATGAGCAGTTCTTC. It is translated as CASSPSSSSYNEQFF.

The genes are TRBV14 and TRBJ2-6; TRBD1 matches 8 bases. Looked up from germline, CDR1 is SGHDN and CDR2 is FVKESK. The V and J ends lost 4 bases and 0 bases, in that order; junction bases with no gene match: 8. CDR3 length equals 18 residues. CDR3 in amino acids: CASSLTGQVSSGANVLTF. CDR3 coding DNA: TGTGCCAGCAGCCTTACGGGACAGGTTAGCTCTGGGGCCAACGTCCTGACTTTC.

The V and J genes are TRBV28 and TRBJ2-7, with 10 bases lining up with TRBD2. Germline lookup yields CDR1 MDHEN and CDR2 SYDVKM. The CDR3 loop spans 15 amino acids. Germline trimming cut 6 bases from V and 0 bases from J; bases unmatched to any gene: 5. The CDR3 loop is CASSLTSGYSYEQYF. The CDR3, as DNA: TGTGCCAGCAGCTTGACTAGCGGGTACTCCTACGAGCAGTACTTC.

This clonotype appeared a few times. The chain combines TRBV6-2 or TRBV6-3 with TRBJ1-6; D ambiguous. Germline V lookup: CDR1 MNHEY, CDR2 SVGEGT. Trimming shortened V by 6 bases and J by 9 bases, and 6 bases separated the two germline ends. CDR3 length: 11 amino acids. In nucleotides, the CDR3 is TGTGCCAGCAGCCCGGGTTCACCCCTCCACTTT. This gives the protein CASSPGSPLHF.

This clonotype was seen repeatedly, ten times or more. The chain uses TRBV27 and TRBJ2-7; TRBD1 aligns across 7 bases. Losses at the gene ends were 6 bases for V and 0 bases for J; bases not matched to a gene: 5. The CDR3 runs 14 residues. Germline V gene sequence: CDR1 MNHEY, CDR2 SMNVEV (reference sequence). The CDR3 protein is CASRPRDSSYEQYF. The CDR3 DNA follows: TGTGCCAGCAGACCCCGGGACAGCTCCTACGAGCAGTACTTC.

The chain couples TRBV5-6 to TRBJ2-7; D is uncertain. Germline V gene sequence: CDR1 SGHDT, CDR2 YYEEEE. Trimming cost V 2 bases and J 2 bases, with 14 bases left between them. This CDR3 is built from 15 residues. In nucleotides, the CDR3 is TGTGCCAGCAGCTTCGACCGGGTCATCCCCTACGAGCAGTACTTC. Its protein product is CASSFDRVIPYEQYF. The full variable domain, its missing parts supplied by reference TRBV5-6 and TRBJ2-7, is DAGVTQSPTHLIKTRGQQVTLRCSPKSGHDTVSWYQQALGQGPQFIFQYYEEEERQRGNFPDRFSGHQFPNYSSELNVNALLLGDSALYLCASSFDRVIPYEQYFGPGTRLTVT.

This clonotype was counted ten times or more. The chain joins TRBV2 to TRBJ1-2; TRBD1 matches 7 bases. The CDR3 runs 14 residues. Per the germline V gene, CDR1 is SNHLY and CDR2 is FYNNEI. V was pared by 1 base and J by 5 bases, with 4 bases of the junction left unmatched. For the CDR3, the DNA is TGTGCCAGCAGTGAAGAGGCAGGGGGGTATGGCTACACCTTC. It yields the protein CASSEEAGGYGYTF.

This clonotype was detected only a few times. V is TRBV7-3 and J is TRBJ2-5, with 7 bases matching TRBD2. The ends lost 2 bases at V and 5 bases at J; junction bases unmatched: 8. The CDR3 totals 15 residues. The germline V gene has CDR1 SGHTA and CDR2 FQGTGA. The CDR3 here is CASSLARTRNETQYF. CDR3 in DNA: TGTGCCAGCAGCTTAGCGAGGACTAGAAATGAGACCCAGTACTTC. Complete variable domain (other parts from reference TRBV7-3 and TRBJ2-5): GAGVSQTPSNKVTEKGKYVELRCDPISGHTALYWYRQSLGQGPEFLIYFQGTGAADDSGLPNDRFFAVRPEGSVSTLKIQRTERGDSAVYLCASSLARTRNETQYFGPGTRLLVL.

V usage is TRBV27 and J usage is TRBJ1-1; D is undetermined. CDR1 is MNHEY and CDR2 is SMNVEV in the germline V gene (reference sequence). This CDR3 region has 15 residues. V dropped 6 bases and J dropped 0 bases, with 14 bases sitting between them. For the CDR3, the DNA is TGTGCCAGCAGCCCCAACTCCGGGATGAACACTGAAGCTTTCTTT. It codes for CASSPNSGMNTEAFF.

The chain recombines TRBV4-2 with TRBJ2-5; tentatively, D is TRBD2 (6 bases). The CDR3 runs to 16 residues. Germline CDR1 reads LGHNA; CDR2 reads YNFKEQ. V was trimmed by 0 bases and J by 4 bases, leaving 15 bases between them. CDR3 bases: TGTGCCAGCAGCCAAGAGGCTAGCGTGGTTGGAGAGACCCAGTACTTC. It is translated as CASSQEASVVGETQYF.

This clonotype showed up just a few times. V is TRBV6-5 and J is TRBJ2-1; 10 bases are a match to TRBD2. The ends lost 3 bases at V and 8 bases at J; junction bases unmatched: 4. This CDR3 is built from 14 residues. Per germline, CDR1 MNHEY and CDR2 SVGAGI. CDR3 residues: CASSYGGTSDEQFF. The CDR3 bases are TGTGCCAGCAGTTATGGGGGGACTAGCGATGAGCAGTTCTTC.

The chain couples TRBV6-2 or TRBV6-3 to TRBJ1-5, with D possibly TRBD1 on 5 matching bases. The V gene lost 2 bases and the J gene lost 4 bases, with 15 bases spanning the gap. Germline V CDR1 and CDR2: MNHEY, SVGEGT. This CDR3 has 16 residues. The CDR3 DNA reads as TGTGCCAGCAGTTACCGGACACCCCCGGCGAATCAGCCCCAGCATTTT. Its translation: CASSYRTPPANQPQHF.

The V gene is TRBV5-1, the J gene TRBJ1-1, with D perhaps TRBD1 (6 bases). Trimming stripped 0 bases from V and 6 bases from J, with 18 bases between. Germline assignment: CDR1 SGHRS and CDR2 YFSETQ. CDR3 length: 16 residues. The CDR3 sequence: CASSLGWGLKDSEAFF. Here the CDR3 DNA reads TGCGCCAGCAGCTTGGGGTGGGGGCTTAAAGACTCTGAAGCTTTCTTT.

In its sample, this clonotype was seen a few times. The rearrangement uses TRBV20-1 and TRBJ1-4; D remains unclear. Germline CDR1 reads DFQATT; CDR2 reads SNEGSKA (reference sequence). Trimming shortened V by 1 base and J by 5 bases, and 8 bases separated the two germline ends. This CDR3 contains 13 residues. This CDR3 reads CSARGGVNEKLFF. In DNA, the CDR3 is TGCAGTGCTAGAGGGGGTGTGAATGAAAAACTGTTTTTT.

This clonotype has a count of ten or more. The chain recombines TRBV7-6 with TRBJ2-1, with 10 bases identical to TRBD2. CDR1 is SGHVS, CDR2 FNYEAQ, per germline. V shed 4 bases and J 4 bases; nucleotides not matched to a gene: 10. The CDR3 is 17 residues long. DNA of the CDR3: TGTGCCAGCAGCTCTTACGCGGCTAGCGGGGGTTACAATGAGCAGTTCTTC. Amino acid sequence: CASSSYAASGGYNEQFF.

This clonotype turned up a few times. This chain joins TRBV6-2 or TRBV6-3 and TRBJ1-5; D gene uncertain. Germline CDR1 reads MNHEY; CDR2 reads SVGEGT. The germline V and J ends were trimmed by 6 bases and 0 bases, with 9 bases remaining between them. There are 14 residues in the CDR3. The CDR3 loop is CASSELYSNQPQHF. The CDR3 coding sequence is TGTGCCAGCAGCGAACTGTATAGCAATCAGCCCCAGCATTTT.

V and J are TRBV7-3 and TRBJ2-1; 7 bases align to TRBD2. V was pared by 0 bases and J by 4 bases, with 3 bases of the junction left unmatched. The CDR3 totals 15 residues. Germline CDR1 reads SGHTA; CDR2 reads FQGTGA. This chain's CDR3 is CASSLTTSAYNEQFF. CDR3 sequence (DNA): TGTGCCAGCAGCTTAACAACTAGCGCTTACAATGAGCAGTTCTTC.

The chain has TRBV7-8 and TRBJ2-7; D unresolved. The CDR3 loop spans 14 amino acids. V was clipped by 5 bases and J by 3 bases, with 14 bases between them. Germline values: CDR1 SGHVS, CDR2 FQNEAQ. CDR3 protein: CASSPGLLHYEQYF. The CDR3 DNA reads TGTGCCAGCAGCCCCGGGCTCCTGCACTACGAGCAGTACTTC.

V is TRBV7-8 and J is TRBJ2-4; TRBD1 matches at 9 bases. The V segment lost 4 bases and the J segment 6 bases; nucleotides outside the gene matches: 4. CDR3 length: 14 residues. The germline V gene has CDR1 SGHVS and CDR2 FQNEAQ. The CDR3 spells CASSSGQGGNIQYF. CDR3 DNA sequence: TGTGCCAGCAGCTCGGGACAGGGAGGAAACATTCAGTACTTC.

The chain employs TRBV28 and TRBJ2-3, with D perhaps matching TRBD1 (6 bases). Trimming took off 5 bases at V and 1 base at J, with 16 bases between the two ends. Germline V gene lookup returns CDR1 MDHEN and CDR2 SYDVKM. CDR3 length: 16 residues. The CDR3 nucleotides read TGTGCCAGCAGTCTGGATTACAGGGTTGGCACAGATACGCAGTATTTT. Its translation: CASSLDYRVGTDTQYF.

The chain employs TRBV28 and TRBJ1-6, with no clear D. The CDR3 covers 14 residues. Between the trimmed V and J ends, which lost 5 bases and 13 bases, there was a span of 18 bases. The germline gives CDR1 MDHEN, CDR2 SYDVKM. CDR3 in DNA: TGTGCCAGCAGTAACCTCATACGGGGATCGCCCCTCCACTTT. Encoded protein: CASSNLIRGSPLHF.

This chain joins TRBV28 and TRBJ2-7, with D possibly being TRBD1 (5 bases). The CDR3 extends over 16 amino acids. Germline CDR1 MDHEN, CDR2 SYDVKM. Trimming took off 2 bases at V and 7 bases at J, with 21 bases between the two ends. The DNA of the CDR3 is TGTGCCAGCAGTTTAGGGTTGGCAGGGCCGGCTCGAGAGCAGTACTTC. Protein sequence: CASSLGLAGPAREQYF.

The chain combines TRBV5-4 with TRBJ1-1; 10 bases match TRBD1. This CDR3 spans 17 amino acids. The ends lost 2 bases at V and 0 bases at J; junction bases unmatched: 7. Germline V gene data show CDR1 as SGHNT and CDR2 as YYREEE (reference sequence). CDR3 DNA: TGTGCCAGCAGCTTCATCCGGGACAGGGGAATGAACACTGAAGCTTTCTTT. It codes for CASSFIRDRGMNTEAFF.

This chain uses TRBV27 with TRBJ2-2; D uncertain. CDR3 length: 13 residues. The germline gives CDR1 MNHEY, CDR2 SMNVEV (reference sequence). V shed 5 bases and J shed 3 bases, with 7 bases lying between them. The CDR3 DNA follows: TGTGCCAGCAGTCTTCAATACACCGGGGAGCTGTTTTTT. Its protein product is CASSLQYTGELFF.

This clonotype showed up just a few times. The chain uses TRBV6-1 and TRBJ2-1; the D gene could be TRBD1 or TRBD2 (7 bases each). The CDR3 totals 16 residues. The V end was cut by 2 bases, the J end by 8 bases, with 19 bases between. Germline loops: CDR1 MNHNS, CDR2 SASEGT. The CDR3 nucleotides are TGTGCCAGCAGTGAAAGGGGGGAGGGGGCGGGAGATGAGCAGTTCTTC. Translation: CASSERGEGAGDEQFF.

The chain is built from TRBV7-7 and TRBJ1-1; D remains unclear. Trimming removed 4 bases at V and 2 bases at J, with 8 bases between. The CDR3 length is 13 residues. CDR1 is SSHAT, CDR2 FNYEAQ, per germline (reference sequence). Written as DNA, the CDR3 is TGTGCCAGCAGCTATAACAGAAACACTGAAGCTTTCTTT. Residues: CASSYNRNTEAFF.

The chain recombines TRBV20-1 with TRBJ2-3; D unclear. V was pared by 3 bases and J by 4 bases, with 8 bases between. CDR1 is DFQATT and CDR2 is SNEGSKA in the germline V gene (reference sequence). The CDR3 is 12 amino acids. CDR3: CSARLRADTQYF. CDR3 sequence (DNA): TGCAGTGCTAGGTTGAGAGCAGATACGCAGTATTTT.

This clonotype was picked up a small number of times. The chain has TRBV5-5 and TRBJ2-1; TRBD1 or TRBD2 may be the D gene (5 bases each). CDR3 length: 14 amino acids. V was trimmed by 1 base and J by 7 bases, leaving 12 bases between them. Looked up from germline, CDR1 is SGHKS and CDR2 is YYEKEE (reference sequence). The CDR3 protein is CASSLPSGRNEQFF. CDR3 nucleotides: TGTGCCAGCAGCTTGCCTTCGGGGCGAAATGAGCAGTTCTTC.

The chain couples TRBV5-5 to TRBJ2-1, with TRBD2 as a possible D gene (6 bases). This CDR3 is 16 amino acids long. V lost 2 bases, J lost 1 base, and 13 bases lay in between. Germline V gene sequence: CDR1 SGHKS, CDR2 YYEKEE (reference sequence). The CDR3 DNA is TGTGCCAGCAGCTTAGGGCGGGGAAGTTCCTACAATGAGCAGTTCTTC. It yields the protein CASSLGRGSSYNEQFF.